This T cell receptor (beta chain) came from a study of response to subunit inactivated influenza vaccine. The study, taken as a whole, reports: Authors proposed each seasonal influenza vaccination draws in few new T cells.

Many counts were recorded for this clonotype. As yet, its antigen is unknown. TCRdb called the RT-PCR reads again in MiXCR, with one record for every CDR3 protein. The sample includes more than 450,000 distinct CDR3 sequences, 7.6% of them seen just once. Trimming took 0 bases from V and 1 from J, leaving 10 bases between them. Germline V gives CDR1 MNHEY, CDR2 SVGAGI. The CDR3 runs to 16 residues. The chain links TRBV6-5 to TRBJ1-3, with D hard to call. The sample was PBMCs from blood, taken about 23 months after vaccination. The clonotype was recovered from a man aged 50 to 75 who received an inactivated influenza vaccine. The CDR3 spells CASSYSTLGSGNTIYF. CDR3 in DNA: TGTGCCAGCAGTTACTCGACGCTGGGATCTGGAAACACCATATATTTT.